The TCR beta chain described here comes from a study of T cells in Graves' hyperthyroidism and ophthalmopathy. Regarding the study as a whole: Among clonotypes expanded in thyroid above 0.001, most were also found in blood.

The germline CDR1 and CDR2 sequences are SGDLS and YYNGEE. V gave up 1 base and J gave up 0 bases, with 13 bases separating them. The CDR3 runs 17 residues. This clonotype was counted many times. Its antigen is unknown. Patients aged 18 to 65 had newly diagnosed hyperthyroidism lasting under 2 months. Patients showing uncontrolled infection, other autoimmune disease, pregnancy or lactation were ineligible. Amplified regions were TCR beta CDR3 sequences from RNA transcripts. HTBI primers were used for first-round RT-PCR of the TCR CDR3. TCRdb called the multiplex PCR reads again in MiXCR, with one record for every CDR3 protein. Among around 180,000 distinct CDR3 sequences listed, 17% were seen once.

Sample: blood. The TCR sequence derives from a woman aged 50 to 60 with Graves' hyperthyroidism. The chain uses TRBV9 and TRBJ2-2, with D perhaps matching TRBD1 (5 bases). CDR3 DNA: TGTGCCAGCAGCGTACAGGATGCAGGGCCGAACACCGGGGAGCTGTTTTTT. This gives the protein CASSVQDAGPNTGELFF. The whole variable domain, remainder taken from reference TRBV9 and TRBJ2-2, is DSGVTQTPKHLITATGQRVTLRCSPRSGDLSVYWYQQSLDQGLQFLIQYYNGEERAKGNILERFSAQQFPDLHSELNLSSLELGDSALYFCASSVQDAGPNTGELFFGEGSRLTVL.